A selection of T cell receptor beta chains follows, all from one sample in a study of blood T cell repertoires in COVID-19. Profiling relied on immunoSEQ multiplex PCR, and the TCRdb table lists in-frame clones only, not all of them. The profile covers under 250,000 clones, with around 82% appearing a single time and around 7.7% taken by the ten largest. The source material was peripheral blood. The receptors stem from a woman in her 70s with acute or convalescent COVID-19. Both conserved end residues are part of each CDR3. A D gene is named only where the DNA matches it firmly. Clone sizes are given selectively: once, few, many, or a class where the clone is expanded.

len: 16; abundance: -; j_gene: TRBJ2-2; d_gene: TRBD1; v_gene: TRBV18; CDR3nt: TGTGCCAGCTCAATGTTTCAGGGGGCGAACACCGGGGAGCTGTTTTTT; CDR3aa: CASSMFQGANTGELFF
len: 17; abundance: -; j_gene: TRBJ2-3; d_gene: TRBD1; v_gene: TRBV6-2/TRBV6-3; CDR3nt: TGTGCCAGCAGCCCAACCTCCGGGACAGGGCCGGAAGATACGCAGTATTTT; CDR3aa: CASSPTSGTGPEDTQYF
len: 16; abundance: -; j_gene: TRBJ2-1; d_gene: TRBD2; v_gene: TRBV9; CDR3nt: TGTGCCAGCAGCCCCCTCTCGGGGGGGCTCTACAATGAGCAGTTCTTC; CDR3aa: CASSPLSGGLYNEQFF
len: 18; abundance: -; j_gene: TRBJ2-5; d_gene: TRBD2; v_gene: TRBV6-1; CDR3nt: TGTGCCAGCAGTGAAATATTGGGAGTAGCGGGGGGGCGTGGGACCCAGTACTTC; CDR3aa: CASSEILGVAGGRGTQYF
len: 15; abundance: -; j_gene: TRBJ2-4; d_gene: TRBD2; v_gene: TRBV2; CDR3nt: TGTGCCAGCAGTGATGCTAGCGGGGGGAAAAACATTCAGTACTTC; CDR3aa: CASSDASGGKNIQYF
len: 12; abundance: few; j_gene: TRBJ1-2; d_gene: -; v_gene: TRBV9; CDR3nt: TGTGCCAGCAGCGCCCGAGACTATGGCTACACCTTC; CDR3aa: CASSARDYGYTF
len: 16; abundance: -; j_gene: TRBJ2-7; d_gene: TRBD2; v_gene: TRBV5-1; CDR3nt: TGCGCCAGCAGCTTGGTCGCGGGGGGGCCCACCTACGAGCAGTACTTC; CDR3aa: CASSLVAGGPTYEQYF
len: 13; abundance: once; j_gene: TRBJ1-1; d_gene: -; v_gene: TRBV12-3/TRBV12-4; CDR3nt: TGTGCCAGCACCCAGGCACAGAACACTGAAGCTTTCTTT; CDR3aa: CASTQAQNTEAFF
len: 13; abundance: -; j_gene: TRBJ2-5; d_gene: -; v_gene: TRBV20-1; CDR3nt: TGCAGTGCTAGTAGCGCAGGGGAAGAGACCCAGTACTTC; CDR3aa: CSASSAGEETQYF
len: 13; abundance: -; j_gene: TRBJ2-7; d_gene: -; v_gene: TRBV3-1/TRBV3-2; CDR3nt: TGTGCCAGCAGCCAAGTTTCCGGGGACGAGCAGTACTTC; CDR3aa: CASSQVSGDEQYF
len: 12; abundance: -; j_gene: TRBJ2-5; d_gene: -; v_gene: TRBV29-1; CDR3nt: TGCAGCGTAGCCCGGGGTTCAGAGACCCAGTACTTC; CDR3aa: CSVARGSETQYF
len: 12; abundance: once; j_gene: TRBJ2-7; d_gene: -; v_gene: TRBV29-1; CDR3nt: TGCAGCGTTGCTAGAGGTGCCTACGAGCAGTACTTC; CDR3aa: CSVARGAYEQYF
len: 14; abundance: -; j_gene: TRBJ2-3; d_gene: -; v_gene: TRBV5-1; CDR3nt: TGCGCCAGCAGGGAGGTTTCTAGCACAGATACGCAGTATTTT; CDR3aa: CASREVSSTDTQYF
len: 14; abundance: -; j_gene: TRBJ2-7; d_gene: TRBD1; v_gene: TRBV15; CDR3nt: TGTGCCACCAGCCAAATGGGACAGACCTACGAGCAGTACTTC; CDR3aa: CATSQMGQTYEQYF
len: 12; abundance: -; j_gene: TRBJ1-1; d_gene: -; v_gene: TRBV28; CDR3nt: TGTGCCAGCCGGGGGGCGAACACTGAAGCTTTCTTT; CDR3aa: CASRGANTEAFF
len: 16; abundance: -; j_gene: TRBJ2-1; d_gene: TRBD1; v_gene: TRBV9; CDR3nt: TGTGCCAGCAGCGTCGGTATAGGACAGGGGAGATATGAGCAGTTCTTC; CDR3aa: CASSVGIGQGRYEQFF
len: 17; abundance: -; j_gene: TRBJ1-6; d_gene: -; v_gene: TRBV15; CDR3nt: TGTGCCACCAGCAGAGGGCAGGGCCAATCCTATAATTCACCCCTCCACTTT; CDR3aa: CATSRGQGQSYNSPLHF
len: 18; abundance: -; j_gene: TRBJ2-1; d_gene: -; v_gene: TRBV4-3; CDR3nt: TGCGCCAGCAGCCAAGATCAGGGCTGGGGAAGCCCCTACAATGAGCAGTTCTTC; CDR3aa: CASSQDQGWGSPYNEQFF
len: 15; abundance: -; j_gene: TRBJ2-1; d_gene: TRBD2; v_gene: TRBV7-2; CDR3nt: TGTGCCAGCAGCATTAGCGGGGGGGTCTACAATGAGCAGTTCTTC; CDR3aa: CASSISGGVYNEQFF
len: 15; abundance: -; j_gene: TRBJ2-1; d_gene: TRBD1; v_gene: TRBV2; CDR3nt: TGTGCCGGGCAAACCGGGACAGGGACCTACAATGAGCAGTTCTTC; CDR3aa: CAGQTGTGTYNEQFF
len: 14; abundance: -; j_gene: TRBJ1-1; d_gene: TRBD1; v_gene: TRBV6-5; CDR3nt: TGTGCCAGCCATTCCGGGACAGGGGTGTTTGAAGCTTTCTTT; CDR3aa: CASHSGTGVFEAFF
len: 14; abundance: -; j_gene: TRBJ2-7; d_gene: TRBD1; v_gene: TRBV27; CDR3nt: TGTGCCAGCAGTTTGAGACAGGGGGCGAAGGAGCAGTACTTC; CDR3aa: CASSLRQGAKEQYF
len: 19; abundance: -; j_gene: TRBJ1-1; d_gene: -; v_gene: TRBV11-2; CDR3nt: TGTGCCAGCAGCTTAGGGGTTGGGAGGGGTCACTTCCAGAACACTGAAGCTTTCTTT; CDR3aa: CASSLGVGRGHFQNTEAFF
len: 16; abundance: -; j_gene: TRBJ1-1; d_gene: TRBD1; v_gene: TRBV5-1; CDR3nt: TGCGCCAGCAGACCTACTACAGGACAGGGGGCAACTGAAGCTTTCTTT; CDR3aa: CASRPTTGQGATEAFF
len: 15; abundance: -; j_gene: TRBJ2-5; d_gene: TRBD2; v_gene: TRBV7-8; CDR3nt: TGTGCCAGCAGAAGGACTAGCGGGGAACAAGAGACCCAGTACTTC; CDR3aa: CASRRTSGEQETQYF
len: 14; abundance: once; j_gene: TRBJ2-3; d_gene: TRBD1; v_gene: TRBV2; CDR3nt: TGTGCCAGCATTGGGGACAGGGGGCGGGATACGCAGTATTTT; CDR3aa: CASIGDRGRDTQYF
len: 16; abundance: -; j_gene: TRBJ2-1; d_gene: TRBD2; v_gene: TRBV2; CDR3nt: TGTGCCAGCAGACTGGAGCGGGGGGGAAGCTACAATGAGCAGTTCTTC; CDR3aa: CASRLERGGSYNEQFF
len: 14; abundance: -; j_gene: TRBJ2-7; d_gene: TRBD1; v_gene: TRBV4-3; CDR3nt: TGCGCCAGCAGCCAAGACAGGGGGACCTACGAGCAGTACTTC; CDR3aa: CASSQDRGTYEQYF
len: 13; abundance: -; j_gene: TRBJ2-2; d_gene: -; v_gene: TRBV15; CDR3nt: TGTGCCACCAGCAGAGATTATAGCGGGGAGCTGTTTTTT; CDR3aa: CATSRDYSGELFF
len: 12; abundance: -; j_gene: TRBJ1-2; d_gene: TRBD1; v_gene: TRBV5-8; CDR3nt: TGTGCCAGCAGCTTGGGGGACAGGGTAGGAAACTTC; CDR3aa: CASSLGDRVGNF
len: 12; abundance: -; j_gene: TRBJ1-2; d_gene: -; v_gene: TRBV2; CDR3nt: TGTGCCAGCAGTGGCAGGGTATCTGGCTACACCTTC; CDR3aa: CASSGRVSGYTF
len: 15; abundance: -; j_gene: TRBJ1-5; d_gene: TRBD1; v_gene: TRBV5-1; CDR3nt: TGCGCCAGCAGCGCCGGACAGGGTATCAATCAGCCCCAGCATTTT; CDR3aa: CASSAGQGINQPQHF
len: 13; abundance: -; j_gene: TRBJ1-5; d_gene: -; v_gene: TRBV19; CDR3nt: TGTGCCAGTAGTATCAGGGTTGGGCAGCCCCAGCATTTT; CDR3aa: CASSIRVGQPQHF
len: 15; abundance: -; j_gene: TRBJ2-2; d_gene: -; v_gene: TRBV5-1; CDR3nt: TGCGCCAGCACTATTACCGGGATGGACACCGGGGAGCTGTTTTTT; CDR3aa: CASTITGMDTGELFF
len: 12; abundance: -; j_gene: TRBJ2-1; d_gene: TRBD1; v_gene: TRBV6-5; CDR3nt: TGTGCCAGCCGGGACAGGTCCAATGAGCAGTTCTTC; CDR3aa: CASRDRSNEQFF
len: 14; abundance: -; j_gene: TRBJ2-5; d_gene: -; v_gene: TRBV6-5; CDR3nt: TGTGCCAGCATCGACAAGGTTAAGAAAGAGACCCAGTACTTC; CDR3aa: CASIDKVKKETQYF
len: 15; abundance: once; j_gene: TRBJ2-7; d_gene: TRBD1; v_gene: TRBV15; CDR3nt: TGTGCCACCAGCAGATGGGACAGGCCCTCCTACGAGCAGTACTTC; CDR3aa: CATSRWDRPSYEQYF
len: 13; abundance: once; j_gene: TRBJ1-1; d_gene: -; v_gene: TRBV25-1; CDR3nt: TGTGCCAGCAGGGGGACATACGAAGTGAGGGCTTTCTTT; CDR3aa: CASRGTYEVRAFF
len: 16; abundance: -; j_gene: TRBJ2-3; d_gene: TRBD2; v_gene: TRBV6-2/TRBV6-3; CDR3nt: TGTGCCAGCAGTTCCCACTCGGGGGGGGGCACAGATACGCAGTATTTT; CDR3aa: CASSSHSGGGTDTQYF
len: 15; abundance: -; j_gene: TRBJ1-1; d_gene: -; v_gene: TRBV28; CDR3nt: TGTGCCGTATCCCCCGGGGGGGGCCGCATGTCTGAAGCTTTCTTT; CDR3aa: CAVSPGGGRMSEAFF
len: 14; abundance: once; j_gene: TRBJ2-5; d_gene: TRBD2; v_gene: TRBV5-1; CDR3nt: TGCGCCAGCAGCTTGGAGCGGGGGGTAGAGACCCAGTACTTC; CDR3aa: CASSLERGVETQYF
len: 16; abundance: -; j_gene: TRBJ1-4; d_gene: TRBD1; v_gene: TRBV11-2; CDR3nt: TGTGCCAGCAGCTTCCGACAGGGTTGGGCTAATGAAAAACTGTTTTTT; CDR3aa: CASSFRQGWANEKLFF
len: 14; abundance: -; j_gene: TRBJ2-5; d_gene: TRBD1; v_gene: TRBV5-4; CDR3nt: TGTGCCAGCAGCCATATCGACAGGGAAGAGACCCAGTACTTC; CDR3aa: CASSHIDREETQYF